The 21 T cell receptor beta chains below were found in one sample sequenced in a study of chemoradiotherapy in HPV16-positive cancers. Some clones are missing from TCRdb's copy, which holds only in-frame ones; the method was immunoSEQ multiplex PCR. The sample lists approximately 3,000 clones, 90% occurring once. The input for sequencing was tumor tissue, taken from a patient who underwent chemoradiotherapy. Receptor source: a human donor with HPV-associated anogenital cancer.

V gene TRBV2 combines with J gene TRBJ2-5; D gene unclear. The germline V and J ends were trimmed by 6 bases and 2 bases, with 16 bases remaining between them. Germline CDR1 and CDR2: SNHLY and FYNNEI. This CDR3 region has 15 residues. CDR3 region: CASRKEVGQQETQYF. The CDR3 nucleotides read TGTGCCAGCAGGAAGGAAGTTGGTCAGCAAGAGACCCAGTACTTC.

This clone occurred once. In the same sample, other DNA sequences code for this CDR3. J is TRBJ1-1 and V is TRBV28; the D is unclear. The CDR3 runs to 11 residues. Germline V gene data show CDR1 as MDHEN and CDR2 as SYDVKM. Trimming removed 8 bases from V and 1 base from J, with 5 bases in between. The CDR3 DNA sequence: TGTGCCAGCGCGCGGAACACTGAAGCTTTCTTT. Translated, it gives CASARNTEAFF.

V is TRBV7-2 and J is TRBJ2-7; D ambiguous. The germline gives CDR1 SGHTA, CDR2 FQGNSA. The CDR3 sequence is 13 residues long. The V and J ends lost 3 bases and 4 bases respectively, with 10 bases between them. CDR3 region: CASSFSRAYEQYF. In DNA form, the CDR3 reads TGTGCCAGCAGCTTCTCTCGAGCTTACGAGCAGTACTTC.

The chain links TRBV2 to TRBJ1-2; D might be TRBD1 (5 bases). Germline values: CDR1 SNHLY, CDR2 FYNNEI. Trimming stripped 5 bases from V and 10 bases from J, with 17 bases between. The CDR3 loop spans 13 amino acids. The CDR3 DNA is TGTGCCAGCAGTTACTCCCCCCAACAGGACTACACCTTC. Protein: CASSYSPQQDYTF.

The CDR3 loop is CASSQSRGGYDEQYF. The CDR3 bases are TGTGCCAGCAGCCAGTCCAGAGGGGGATATGATGAGCAGTACTTC. The J gene is TRBJ2-7, the V gene TRBV4-2; D is perhaps TRBD1 (6 bases). This CDR3 spans 15 amino acids. V was trimmed by 3 bases and J by 7 bases, leaving 19 bases between them. Germline values: CDR1 LGHNA, CDR2 YNFKEQ.

The rearrangement uses TRBV4-3 and TRBJ2-4; 8 bases fit TRBD2. The V segment lost 1 base and the J segment 6 bases; nucleotides outside the gene matches: 2. The CDR3 contains 14 residues. Looked up from germline, CDR1 is LGHNA and CDR2 is YSLEER. CDR3 region: CASSQGRGVNIQYF. The CDR3 nucleotides read TGCGCCAGCAGCCAAGGGCGGGGGGTAAACATTCAGTACTTC.

The chain carries TRBV18 and TRBJ1-4, with TRBD1 matching over 7 bases. The ends lost 3 bases at V and 8 bases at J; junction bases unmatched: 6. This CDR3 comprises 14 residues. CDR1 and CDR2 (germline): KGHSH, LQKENI. CDR3 loop: CASSPGQAGEKLFF. CDR3 DNA sequence: TGTGCCAGCTCACCTGGACAGGCGGGAGAAAAACTGTTTTTT.

There are a few counts of this clone. The J gene is TRBJ2-5, the V gene TRBV4-1; the match to TRBD2 covers 10 bases. CDR3 size: 15 residues. V trimming: 6 bases; J trimming: 5 bases; junction bases outside the gene matches: 9. The germline gives CDR1 MGHRA, CDR2 YSYEKL. CDR3 nucleotides: TGCGCCAGCAGTGAGACCGGGACTAGCGACGAGACCCAGTACTTC. The encoded protein is CASSETGTSDETQYF.

J is TRBJ1-4 and V is TRBV5-6; weak D call: TRBD1 (6 bases). V dropped 4 bases and J dropped 8 bases, with 12 bases sitting between them. The CDR3 extends over 13 amino acids. CDR1 and CDR2 (germline): SGHDT, YYEEEE. The CDR3 reads CASSPRGYEKLFF. The CDR3 region has the DNA TGTGCCAGCAGCCCTAGGGGGTACGAAAAACTGTTTTTT.

The gene calls are TRBV7-9 and TRBJ2-2; D is possibly TRBD2 (5 bases). CDR3 size: 17 residues. Germline V gene data show CDR1 as SEHNR and CDR2 as FQNEAQ (reference sequence). The V end lost 5 bases, the J end lost 5 bases, and 21 bases lay between the germline ends. The DNA of the CDR3 is TGTGCCAGCAGCCCCCGAGTGAGGGCGACCGTGACCGGGGAGCTGTTTTTT. Amino acid sequence: CASSPRVRATVTGELFF.

The chain joins TRBV7-2 to TRBJ1-2; D ambiguous. The CDR3 totals 12 residues. From germline, CDR1 is SGHTA and CDR2 FQGNSA. V shed 3 bases and J shed 5 bases, with 7 bases lying between them. DNA of the CDR3: TGTGCCAGCAGCTTTCTAGGGTATGGCTACACCTTC. It yields the protein CASSFLGYGYTF.

The rearrangement links TRBV5-7 to TRBJ2-7, with D hard to call. TRBV5-7 has ORF status, its function being uncertain. The CDR3 is made up of 15 amino acids. V lost 0 bases, J lost 4 bases, and 14 bases lay in between. The DNA for the CDR3 is TGTGCCAGCAGCTTGGCCGGGCGGCCCGCTTACGAGCAGTACTTC. Translation gives CASSLAGRPAYEQYF.

The chain uses TRBV19 and TRBJ1-3; D is uncertain. Germline V gene sequence: CDR1 LNHDA, CDR2 SQIVND (reference sequence). CDR3 length: 15 residues. V gave up 3 bases and J gave up 4 bases, with 13 bases separating them. CDR3 in DNA: TGTGCCAGTAGTATCTCAACCCGAGGGGGAAACACCATATATTTT. Residues: CASSISTRGGNTIYF.

The rearrangement links TRBV6-5 to TRBJ2-5, with 8 bases aligning to TRBD1. The J call may be mistaken, given a closer DNA end match to TRBJ2-7. Germline-derived CDR1 and CDR2 are MNHEY and SVGAGI. There are 14 residues in the CDR3. The CDR3 here is CASRAWDRSYEQYF. The CDR3, as DNA: TGTGCCAGCCGAGCCTGGGACAGGAGCTACGAGCAGTACTTC.

The chain couples TRBV10-1 to TRBJ2-1; possibly TRBD1 for D (6 bases). This CDR3 is 17 amino acids long. V dropped 0 bases and J dropped 3 bases, with 15 bases sitting between them. Germline CDR1 WNHNN, CDR2 SYGVQD (reference sequence). CDR3 coding DNA: TGCGCCAGCAGTGAGTCGCGACAGGCAACAAACTACAATGAGCAGTTCTTC. This gives the protein CASSESRQATNYNEQFF.

The chain joins TRBV5-1 to TRBJ1-3; 12 nucleotides align to TRBD1. There are 17 residues in the CDR3. V lost 4 bases, J lost 6 bases, and 11 bases stayed unmatched. Germline CDR1 and CDR2: SGHRS and YFSETQ. In DNA, the CDR3 is TGCGCCAGCAGCGTCAACCCGGGACAGGGGGCAAAAAACACCATATATTTT. Its translation is CASSVNPGQGAKNTIYF.

The table lists this clone with a count of one. The chain combines TRBV18 with TRBJ1-1, with D uncertain. CDR1 is KGHSH and CDR2 is LQKENI in the germline V gene. V lost 4 bases and J 1 base, leaving 7 bases between the germline ends. The CDR3 is made up of 13 amino acids. CDR3 protein: CASSLAGNTEAFF. The CDR3 nucleotides are TGTGCCAGCTCACTGGCGGGGAACACTGAAGCTTTCTTT.

The CDR3 nucleotides are TGTGCCAGCAGCAGACCCTACAATGAGCAGTTCTTC. This encodes CASSRPYNEQFF. This chain joins TRBV6-6 and TRBJ2-1, with D hard to call. The germline V gene has CDR1 MNHNY and CDR2 SVGAGI (reference sequence). CDR3 size: 12 residues. Trimming took off 6 bases at V and 2 bases at J, with 5 bases between the two ends.

V gene TRBV27 combines with J gene TRBJ1-4; D perhaps matches TRBD1 (6 bases). This CDR3 comprises 13 residues. Germline V CDR1 and CDR2: MNHEY, SMNVEV (reference sequence). CDR3 sequence reads: CRSGAGNSEKLFF. CDR3 nucleotide sequence: TGTCGCTCGGGGGCAGGGAATAGTGAAAAACTGTTTTTT.

This rearrangement joins TRBV30 to TRBJ1-1, with TRBD1 identical over 7 bases. With V trimmed by 1 base and J by 4 bases, 3 bases remained unmatched. This CDR3 region has 13 residues. CDR1 is GTSNPN, CDR2 SVGIG, per germline (reference sequence). CDR3 residues: CAWSGAGGTEAFF. CDR3 sequence (DNA): TGTGCCTGGAGTGGGGCAGGGGGCACTGAAGCTTTCTTT. The complete variable domain, with remaining parts taken from reference TRBV30 and TRBJ1-1, reads SQTIHQWPATLVQPVGSPLSLECTVEGTSNPNLYWYRQAAGRGLQLLFYSVGIGQISSEVPQNLSASRPQDRQFILSSKKLLLSDSGFYLCAWSGAGGTEAFFGQGTRLTVV.

The chain combines TRBV11-2 with TRBJ1-1; D ambiguous. The CDR3 extends over 15 amino acids. V was shortened by 2 bases and J by 6 bases, with 16 bases between the two germline ends. Looked up from germline, CDR1 is SGHAT and CDR2 is FQNNGV. The CDR3 DNA is TGTGCCAGCAGCTTATCGGAGGTCCAACACGCTGAAGCTTTCTTT. This sequence encodes CASSLSEVQHAEAFF.